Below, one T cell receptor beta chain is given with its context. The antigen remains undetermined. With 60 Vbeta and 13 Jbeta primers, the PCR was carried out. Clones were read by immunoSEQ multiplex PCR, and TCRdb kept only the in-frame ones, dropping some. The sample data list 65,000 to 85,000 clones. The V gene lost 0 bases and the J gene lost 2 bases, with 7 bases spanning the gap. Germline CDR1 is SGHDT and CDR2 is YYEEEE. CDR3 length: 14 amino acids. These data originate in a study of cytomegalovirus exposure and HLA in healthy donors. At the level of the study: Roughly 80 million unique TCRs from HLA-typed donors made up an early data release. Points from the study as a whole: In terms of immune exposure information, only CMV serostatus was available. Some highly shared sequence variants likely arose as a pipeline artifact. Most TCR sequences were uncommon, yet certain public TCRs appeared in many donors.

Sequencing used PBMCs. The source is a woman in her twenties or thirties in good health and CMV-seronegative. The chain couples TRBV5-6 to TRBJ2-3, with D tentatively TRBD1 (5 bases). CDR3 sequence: CASSLGGPTDTQYF. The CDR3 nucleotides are TGTGCCAGCAGCTTGGGGGGCCCCACAGATACGCAGTATTTT.